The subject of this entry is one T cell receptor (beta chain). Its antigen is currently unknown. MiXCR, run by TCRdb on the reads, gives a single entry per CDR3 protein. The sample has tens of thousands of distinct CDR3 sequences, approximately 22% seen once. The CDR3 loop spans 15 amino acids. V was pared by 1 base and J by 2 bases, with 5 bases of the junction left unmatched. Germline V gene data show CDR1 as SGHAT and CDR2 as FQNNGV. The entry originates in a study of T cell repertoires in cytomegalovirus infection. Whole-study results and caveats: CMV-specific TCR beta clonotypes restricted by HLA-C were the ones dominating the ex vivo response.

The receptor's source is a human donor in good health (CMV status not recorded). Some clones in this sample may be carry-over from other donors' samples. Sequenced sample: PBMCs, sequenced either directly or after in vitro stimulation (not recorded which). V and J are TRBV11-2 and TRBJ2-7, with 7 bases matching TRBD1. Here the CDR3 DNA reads TGTGCCAGCAGCTTAGGGACAGGACCCCCCTACGAGCAGTACTTC. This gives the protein CASSLGTGPPYEQYF. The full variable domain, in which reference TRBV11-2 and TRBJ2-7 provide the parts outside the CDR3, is EAGVAQSPRYKIIEKRQSVAFWCNPISGHATLYWYQQILGQGPKLLIQFQNNGVVDDSQLPKDRFSAERLKGVDSTLKIQPAKLEDSAVYLCASSLGTGPPYEQYFGPGTRLTVT.